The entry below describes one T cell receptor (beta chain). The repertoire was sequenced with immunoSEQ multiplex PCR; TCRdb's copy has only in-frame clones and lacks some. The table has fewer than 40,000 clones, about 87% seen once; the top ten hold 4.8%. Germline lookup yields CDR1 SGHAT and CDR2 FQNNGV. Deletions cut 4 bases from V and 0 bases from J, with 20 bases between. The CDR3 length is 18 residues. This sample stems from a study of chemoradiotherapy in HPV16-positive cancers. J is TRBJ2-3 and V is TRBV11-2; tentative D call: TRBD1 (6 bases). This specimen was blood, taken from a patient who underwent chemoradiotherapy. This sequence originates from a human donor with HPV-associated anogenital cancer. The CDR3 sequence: CASSYRGHQQISTDTQYF. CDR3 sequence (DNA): TGTGCCAGCAGCTACCGGGGACATCAGCAAATTAGCACAGATACGCAGTATTTT.